This T cell receptor beta chain derives from a study of shared clonotypes between healthy human individuals. In the study overall: A donor's plate count was three for CD4 naive and three for CD4 memory; CD8 naive had two and CD8 memory one.

Germline CDR1 SGHRS, CDR2 YFSETQ. The junction had 9 bases not matched to a gene; V was cut back by 4 bases and J by 3 bases. The CDR3 length is 18 residues. Broader study findings: Naive CD4 clonotypes were shared across a handful of donors at about 5.3%. Memory subsets generally showed smaller estimated richness than naive subsets did.

With regard to this clone: Its antigen is as yet unknown.

In the study's own analysis: Sequence data from immunoSEQ were junction-only and lacked quality scores; consequently, filtering differed. Libraries were prepared by immunoSEQ multiplex PCR; TCRdb keeps only in-frame clonotypes and omits some of them. Clonal size and the V and J genes are those of that table, whereas D and trimming came from the DNA. The profile shows about 1.4 million clones, around 97% of them singletons. The TCR sequence derives from a man younger than 45 in good health. The specimen sequenced was naive CD4+ T cells sorted from blood. Subset in this sample: CD45RA+ positively selected. This rearrangement joins TRBV5-1 to TRBJ2-3; 15 bases map to TRBD2. CDR3 amino acids: CASSLGGLAGGLTDTQYF. The CDR3 region has the DNA TGCGCCAGCAGCCTCGGGGGACTAGCGGGAGGTTTAACAGATACGCAGTATTTT.